The following is a T cell receptor (beta chain) sequence with its context. Its antigen is as yet unknown. This may arise from a read error, as a much more abundant clone is one base away. The CDR3 consists of 12 residues. Deletions cut 9 bases from V and 2 bases from J, with 11 bases between. Per germline, CDR1 SNHLY and CDR2 FYNNEI. This entry comes from a study of regulatory T cells in long-lasting Graves disease. For TCR beta, libraries came from iRepertoire HTBI primers and Arm-PCR of CDR3 regions. A single record per CDR3 protein comes from TCRdb applying MiXCR to the multiplex PCR reads. The table records about 350,000 distinct CDR3 sequences, approximately 15% of them present only once. Indicated time point: newly diagnosed GD, antithyroid drugs for less than 3 months. Scientists built the TCR library using RNA that was extracted from PBMCs. Study-level points and caveats: Newly diagnosed Graves' patients had higher TCR diversity than persistent ones.

This same sample was also part of a study on T cells in Graves' hyperthyroidism and ophthalmopathy. From that paper: Those with hyperthyroidism were 18 to 65 years old, newly diagnosed, and ill for under 2 months. In validation, the model predicted ophthalmopathy. These predictions came a median about 6.2 months before onset.

The sequencing used peripheral blood mononuclear cells (PBMCs), collected at new diagnosis, from a patient treated with antithyroid drugs. The chain employs TRBV2 and TRBJ2-7; D ambiguous. The sequence was collected from a man aged 40-55 years with Graves disease. The CDR3 loop is CASQGHAYEQYF. The CDR3 region has the DNA TGTGCCAGTCAAGGCCACGCCTACGAGCAGTACTTC.